This entry lists 5 T cell receptor beta chains sequenced from one sample in a study of T-cell memory formation after mild COVID-19. TCRdb reanalysed the 5' RACE reads using MiXCR and keeps one entry per CDR3 protein. The sample has approximately 580,000 distinct CDR3 sequences; around 21% are singletons. Sequenced material: PBMCs or a T cell subset sorted from them (not recorded which). The receptors were gathered from an adult woman who had mild COVID-19 (a few samples of this study predate the infection). Cell type and time point are not known.

CDR3 amino acids: CASSPWGRSVRYGYTF. The CDR3 bases are TGTGCCAGCAGTCCATGGGGACGGTCGGTCCGATATGGCTACACCTTC. This sequence joins TRBV12-3 or TRBV12-4 and TRBJ1-2; the D gene is possibly TRBD1 (5 bases). V was pared by 5 bases and J by 5 bases, with 21 bases between. This CDR3 spans 16 amino acids.

The genes are TRBV2 and TRBJ2-6; D gene unclear. This CDR3 has 13 residues. Trimming left V 10 bases short and J 4 bases short, with 11 bases between. Germline CDR1 SNHLY, CDR2 FYNNEI. The CDR3 DNA reads as TGTGCCACACAGTCGATAGGGGCCAACGTCCTGACTTTC. The encoded protein is CATQSIGANVLTF.

The chain recombines TRBV11-3 with TRBJ2-2; D may be TRBD1 or TRBD2 (6 bases each). V was cut by 6 bases and J by 5 bases, with 13 bases left in between. The CDR3 totals 14 residues. Germline values: CDR1 SGHNT, CDR2 YENEEA. CDR3 sequence reads: CASRAGGDTGELFF. Written as DNA, the CDR3 is TGTGCCAGCAGGGCCGGGGGCGATACCGGGGAGCTGTTTTTT. The complete variable domain, with remaining parts taken from reference TRBV11-3 and TRBJ2-2, reads EAGVVQSPRYKIIEKKQPVAFWCNPISGHNTLYWYLQNLGQGPELLIRYENEEAVDDSQLPKDRFSAERLKGVDSTLKIQPAELGDSAVYLCASRAGGDTGELFFGEGSRLTVL.

In its sample, this clonotype was seen a few times. This chain uses TRBV27 with TRBJ1-2; possibly TRBD1 for D (5 bases). Germline loops: CDR1 MNHEY, CDR2 SMNVEV (reference sequence). Trimming left V 3 bases short and J 1 base short, with 15 bases between. This CDR3 is 16 amino acids long. The CDR3 is CASSFIPPGINYGYTF. The DNA for the CDR3 is TGTGCCAGCAGTTTTATCCCTCCAGGGATTAACTATGGCTACACCTTC.

Only a few counts were recorded for this clonotype. The chain carries TRBV7-3 and TRBJ2-1; D tentatively reads TRBD1 or TRBD2 (5 bases each). This CDR3 region has 13 residues. Per the germline V gene, CDR1 is SGHTA and CDR2 is FQGTGA. The V end lost 4 bases, the J end lost 7 bases, and 11 bases lay between the germline ends. The CDR3 loop is CASSYRGPNEQFF. In DNA form, the CDR3 reads TGTGCCAGCAGCTATAGGGGACCAAATGAGCAGTTCTTC.